The source of this T cell receptor beta chain is a study of CD8 T cells in Susac syndrome. This CDR3 is 16 amino acids long. V was pared by 4 bases and J by 2 bases, with 17 bases between. Germline V gene data show CDR1 as LNHNV and CDR2 as YYDKDF (reference sequence). Purification of the CD8+ and CD4+ T cells relied on negative isolation, and TEMRA cells underwent FACS enrichment. Reverse transcription used about 0.45 to 1 ug RNA and random hexamers. MiXCR, applied by TCRdb to the immunoSEQ multiplex PCR reads, yields one record per CDR3 protein. This repertoire shows about 430,000 distinct CDR3 sequences, approximately 85% found once; its top ten account for more than 0.09%.

The source is a human donor with multiple sclerosis. The chain carries TRBV15 and TRBJ1-1; no reliable D call. The specimen was CD8+ T cells from PBMCs. In DNA form, the CDR3 reads TGTGCCACCAGCATCCAGTTGGCCCTTGAAAACACTGAAGCTTTCTTT. Translated, it gives CATSIQLALENTEAFF.